The next 31 T cell receptor beta chains were all read from a single sample in a study of OX40 agonist ivuxolimab in advanced cancers. Clones were sequenced by immunoSEQ multiplex PCR, and TCRdb holds only the in-frame ones, with some missing. The repertoire holds 35,000 to 50,000 clones, with 82% as singletons. The starting material was CD4+ or CD8+ T cells sorted from blood, obtained in a trial of the OX40 agonist ivuxolimab. Receptors were obtained from an adult with an advanced solid tumor such as melanoma, head and neck, liver or kidney cancer.

V gene TRBV20-1 combines with J gene TRBJ2-7; D may be TRBD2 (5 bases). The CDR3 is made up of 11 amino acids. Germline V gives CDR1 DFQATT, CDR2 SNEGSKA (reference sequence). V was shortened by 5 bases and J by 2 bases, with 7 bases between the two germline ends. As DNA, the CDR3 is TGCAGTGCTTCCGGGACCTACGAGCAGTACTTC. This sequence encodes CSASGTYEQYF.

This clone was seen only a few times. CDR3: CASSLLLQGPGNTIYF. The CDR3 DNA sequence: TGTGCCAGCAGCTTATTATTACAGGGCCCTGGAAACACCATATATTTT. This sequence joins TRBV7-6 and TRBJ1-3, with TRBD1 as a possible D gene (6 bases). Trimming stripped 2 bases from V and 2 bases from J, with 13 bases between. The CDR3 has 16 amino acids. The germline V gene has CDR1 SGHVS and CDR2 FNYEAQ.

This sequence joins TRBV9 and TRBJ2-2; D unclear. There are 13 residues in the CDR3. Germline V gene lookup returns CDR1 SGDLS and CDR2 YYNGEE. V was cut by 6 bases and J by 1 base, with 7 bases left in between. The CDR3 region has the DNA TGTGCCAGCACCACAGAGAACACCGGGGAGCTGTTTTTT. Its translation: CASTTENTGELFF.

The gene calls are TRBV14 and TRBJ1-2; D remains ambiguous. Trimming shortened V by 1 base and J by 8 bases, and 23 bases separated the two germline ends. The CDR3 covers 17 residues. Germline assignment: CDR1 SGHDN and CDR2 FVKESK. The CDR3 bases are TGTGCCAGCAGCCAAGCAACGAATAGCATCTCCCTATCGGGCTACACCTTC. It specifies CASSQATNSISLSGYTF.

This chain connects TRBV27 to TRBJ2-4; D may match TRBD1 or TRBD2 (5 bases each). The germline gives CDR1 MNHEY, CDR2 SMNVEV (reference sequence). The CDR3 runs to 17 residues. The V and J ends lost 4 bases and 0 bases respectively, with 16 bases between them. This CDR3 is CASSSMLGTVAKNIQYF. CDR3 nucleotide sequence: TGTGCCAGCAGTTCAATGCTCGGGACCGTAGCCAAAAACATTCAGTACTTC.

The rearrangement uses TRBV21-1 and TRBJ2-7; the D call TRBD1 from the table was never checked on the DNA. TRBV21-1 is a documented pseudogene. The CDR3 runs 15 residues. The CDR3 reads CASSKAGQGTYEQYF. DNA of the CDR3: TGTGCCAGCAGCAAAGCGGGACAGGGGACATACGAGCAGTACTTC.

A few counts support this clone. This CDR3 reads CASSILEAQNTEAFF. The CDR3, as DNA: TGTGCCAGTAGTATCCTAGAAGCGCAGAACACTGAAGCTTTCTTT. This chain uses TRBV19 with TRBJ1-1; D unclear. The CDR3 spans 15 residues. In germline, CDR1 is LNHDA, CDR2 SQIVND (reference sequence). V was shortened by 3 bases and J by 1 base, with 12 bases between the two germline ends.

The chain recombines TRBV28 with TRBJ2-1, with 9 positions matching TRBD1. The germline V gene encodes CDR1 MDHEN and CDR2 SYDVKM. V lost 6 bases, J lost 9 bases, and 12 bases stayed unmatched. The CDR3 has 15 residues. In DNA, the CDR3 is TGTGCCAGCAGCTCCGGACAGGGGAAATGGGGTGAGCAGTTCTTC. This sequence encodes CASSSGQGKWGEQFF.

V gene TRBV12-5 combines with J gene TRBJ2-7; TRBD2 is a possible D gene (5 bases). This CDR3 has 14 amino acids. From germline, CDR1 is LGHNT and CDR2 FRNRAP. The ends were cut back, 1 base at V and 7 bases at J, with 14 bases in the middle. The CDR3 sequence: CASGLGQATGEQYF. The CDR3, as DNA: TGTGCTAGTGGTTTGGGGCAGGCCACGGGGGAGCAGTACTTC.

This clone was detected a few times. The chain couples TRBV5-1 to TRBJ2-1; 8 bases line up with TRBD2. J was trimmed by 9 bases and V by 0 bases; bases with no gene match: 5. The germline V gene has CDR1 SGHRS and CDR2 YFSETQ. The CDR3 extends over 14 amino acids. The CDR3 protein is CASSLAGGLGEQFF. In nucleotides, the CDR3 is TGCGCCAGCAGCTTGGCGGGGGGGCTGGGTGAGCAGTTCTTC.

This chain joins TRBV14 and TRBJ2-7; TRBD1 might be the D (5 bases). The CDR3 has 14 amino acids. The V end was cut by 1 base, the J end by 0 bases, with 7 bases between. Germline V gene lookup returns CDR1 SGHDN and CDR2 FVKESK. Here the CDR3 reads CASSQGQFSYEQYF. The CDR3 region has the DNA TGTGCCAGCAGCCAAGGACAGTTCTCCTACGAGCAGTACTTC.

The chain couples TRBV19 to TRBJ2-7; a weak D match, TRBD2 (6 bases). The CDR3 is made up of 15 amino acids. V was shortened by 5 bases and J by 0 bases, with 14 bases between the two germline ends. Germline V gene sequence: CDR1 LNHDA, CDR2 SQIVND (reference sequence). The CDR3 sequence: CASSDPGAGSYEQYF. The CDR3 DNA is TGTGCCAGTAGTGACCCCGGAGCGGGCTCCTACGAGCAGTACTTC.

The rearrangement links TRBV7-9 to TRBJ2-7; no clear D. The CDR3 is made up of 14 amino acids. V lost 1 base to trimming and J lost 3 bases, with 10 bases between them. Per germline, CDR1 SEHNR and CDR2 FQNEAQ (reference sequence). The CDR3 DNA follows: TGTGCCAGCAGCTTAGTGGGGTTCGGCTACGAGCAGTACTTC. It is translated as CASSLVGFGYEQYF.

The rearrangement uses TRBV28 and TRBJ1-5, with D possibly being TRBD1 (6 bases). Per the germline V gene, CDR1 is MDHEN and CDR2 is SYDVKM. The CDR3 spans 15 residues. V was trimmed by 3 bases and J by 5 bases, leaving 14 bases between them. This chain's CDR3 is CASSFADRRHQPQHF. In nucleotides, the CDR3 is TGTGCCAGCAGTTTTGCCGACAGGAGACATCAGCCCCAGCATTTT.

V gene TRBV11-3 combines with J gene TRBJ1-1, with D unclear. Trimming shortened V by 5 bases and J by 6 bases, and 7 bases separated the two germline ends. Germline assignment: CDR1 SGHNT and CDR2 YENEEA. The CDR3 totals 11 residues. CDR3 in DNA: TGTGCCAGCAGCCGGGGTGCTGAAGCTTTCTTT. It is translated as CASSRGAEAFF.

This clone appeared a single time. The J gene is TRBJ2-7, the V gene TRBV14, with TRBD2 identical over 14 bases. Germline CDR1 reads SGHDN; CDR2 reads FVKESK. The CDR3 loop spans 19 amino acids. The V and J ends lost 5 bases and 0 bases, in that order; junction bases with no gene match: 12. CDR3 bases: TGTGCCAGCAGCTACATTCGGACTAGCGGGAGGCATATCTCCTACGAGCAGTACTTC. Protein: CASSYIRTSGRHISYEQYF.

The V gene is TRBV11-2, the J gene TRBJ2-1; no firm D call. The CDR3 runs 12 residues. Germline loops: CDR1 SGHAT, CDR2 FQNNGV. The V gene lost 1 base and the J gene lost 9 bases, with 7 bases spanning the gap. The CDR3 coding sequence is TGTGCCAGCAGCTTAGCAGCGCCTGAGCAGTTCTTC. This encodes CASSLAAPEQFF.

The chain is built from TRBV7-9 and TRBJ2-3; D not certain. Between the trimmed V and J ends, which lost 4 bases and 2 bases, there was a span of 19 bases. The germline CDR1 and CDR2 sequences are SEHNR and FQNEAQ (reference sequence). The CDR3 runs 17 residues. CDR3 in amino acids: CASSSPWAGQPTDTQYF. DNA of the CDR3: TGTGCCAGCAGCTCCCCTTGGGCTGGGCAGCCCACAGATACGCAGTATTTT.

J is TRBJ1-5 and V is TRBV4-1; no definite D call. Trimming took off 0 bases at V and 0 bases at J, with 12 bases between the two ends. Germline assignment: CDR1 MGHRA and CDR2 YSYEKL. The CDR3 sequence is 17 residues long. This CDR3 reads CASSQDLLEYSNQPQHF. In nucleotides, the CDR3 is TGCGCCAGCAGCCAAGATCTATTGGAATATAGCAATCAGCCCCAGCATTTT.

V usage is TRBV13 and J usage is TRBJ2-7; no reliable D call. V was pared by 5 bases and J by 2 bases, with 10 bases between. CDR3 length equals 13 residues. The germline gives CDR1 PRHDT, CDR2 FYEKMQ (reference sequence). The DNA for the CDR3 is TGTGCCAGCAGCCTTGACGCTACCTACGAGCAGTACTTC. This codes for CASSLDATYEQYF. The whole variable domain, remainder taken from reference TRBV13 and TRBJ2-7, is AAGVIQSPRHLIKEKRETATLKCYPIPRHDTVYWYQQGPGQDPQFLISFYEKMQSDKGSIPDRFSAQQFSDYHSELNMSSLELGDSALYFCASSLDATYEQYFGPGTRLTVT.

This clone was detected once. The chain combines TRBV9 with TRBJ2-5; D is perhaps TRBD2 (5 bases). The CDR3 is made up of 13 amino acids. Trimming stripped 3 bases from V and 5 bases from J, with 11 bases between. Germline V gene sequence: CDR1 SGDLS, CDR2 YYNGEE. CDR3: CASSGGPGETQYF. The CDR3 region has the DNA TGTGCCAGCAGCGGGGGTCCGGGGGAGACCCAGTACTTC.

Here the CDR3 reads CASSRGAFTDTQYF. CDR3 nucleotide sequence: TGTGCCAGCAGCCGGGGGGCGTTCACAGATACGCAGTATTTT. The chain employs TRBV11-2 and TRBJ2-3; a weak D match, TRBD2 (7 bases). This CDR3 comprises 14 residues. CDR1 is SGHAT, CDR2 FQNNGV, per germline. V was pared by 5 bases and J by 2 bases, with 11 bases between.

The V and J genes are TRBV21-1 and TRBJ2-7; TRBD1 reflects the table's D call only, with no check against the DNA. TRBV21-1 is assigned pseudogene status. The CDR3 consists of 13 residues. DNA for the CDR3: TGTGCCAGCAGCAAGGGGGACACCTACGAGCAGTACTTC. Encoded protein: CASSKGDTYEQYF.

The V and J genes are TRBV4-2 and TRBJ1-2, with 8 bases aligning to TRBD1. Per the germline V gene, CDR1 is LGHNA and CDR2 is YNFKEQ. The CDR3 totals 17 residues. Losses at the gene ends were 0 bases for V and 0 bases for J; bases not matched to a gene: 6. DNA of the CDR3: TGTGCCAGCAGCCAAGACCTTCCAGGGGGCGCTAACTATGGCTACACCTTC. Translated, it gives CASSQDLPGGANYGYTF.

This clone was counted once. The rearrangement uses TRBV5-1 and TRBJ2-3; possibly TRBD1 or TRBD2 for D (6 bases each). Germline V gene sequence: CDR1 SGHRS, CDR2 YFSETQ. CDR3 length: 16 residues. V was clipped by 5 bases and J by 5 bases, with 21 bases between them. The CDR3 reads CASSLGGGRGKDTQYF. In nucleotides, the CDR3 is TGCGCCAGCAGTCTGGGGGGCGGTCGAGGGAAAGATACGCAGTATTTT.

This clone was detected once. The chain links TRBV30 to TRBJ2-5; D gene unclear. The DNA matches TRBJ2-7 better at its end, which makes the J call doubtful. The CDR3 is 12 amino acids. The V gene's germline CDR1 is GTSNPN and CDR2 SVGIG (reference sequence). CDR3 bases: TGTGCCTCCCGGGCGGATAAATACGAGCAGTACTTC. Its protein product is CASRADKYEQYF.

This clone was counted only a few times. The rearrangement uses TRBV2 and TRBJ1-2; no reliable D call. Germline loops: CDR1 SNHLY, CDR2 FYNNEI. This CDR3 has 12 residues. Trimming took off 5 bases at V and 4 bases at J, with 8 bases between the two ends. The DNA of the CDR3 is TGTGCCAGCAGTACAGATGGCTATGGCTACACCTTC. It codes for CASSTDGYGYTF.

This sequence joins TRBV19 and TRBJ2-1, with 8 bases matching TRBD1. Losses at the gene ends were 5 bases for V and 9 bases for J; bases not matched to a gene: 9. The CDR3 runs to 14 residues. Germline CDR1 and CDR2: LNHDA and SQIVND (reference sequence). CDR3 DNA: TGTGCCAGTAGTGCCGGACAGGGAAATGTTGAGCAGTTCTTC. Translating it yields CASSAGQGNVEQFF.

This sequence joins TRBV7-2 and TRBJ1-1; 7 nucleotides align to TRBD1. Germline-derived CDR1 and CDR2 are SGHTA and FQGNSA. The J segment lost 5 bases and the V segment lost 5 bases, leaving 8 bases of the junction unmatched. The CDR3 has 14 amino acids. The CDR3 protein is CASSPRRGRTEAFF. For the CDR3, the DNA is TGTGCCAGCAGCCCACGGAGGGGGCGAACTGAAGCTTTCTTT.

This sequence joins TRBV19 and TRBJ1-4, with D hard to call. The CDR3 spans 16 residues. Trimming removed 7 bases at V and 0 bases at J, with 15 bases between. Germline CDR1 and CDR2: LNHDA and SQIVND (reference sequence). CDR3 amino acids: CASTPEHLATNEKLFF. DNA for the CDR3: TGTGCCAGTACCCCGGAACACCTTGCAACTAATGAAAAACTGTTTTTT.

The chain links TRBV4-2 to TRBJ2-3; 8 bases agree with TRBD2. The V and J ends lost 0 bases and 2 bases, in that order; junction bases with no gene match: 7. Germline V gives CDR1 LGHNA, CDR2 YNFKEQ. The length of the CDR3 is 17 residues. This CDR3 reads CASSQEPGTRNTDTQYF. CDR3 sequence (DNA): TGTGCCAGCAGCCAAGAACCCGGGACTAGGAACACAGATACGCAGTATTTT.